These 23 T cell receptor beta chains share one sample of origin, sequenced in a study of breast tumors, draining lymph nodes, adjacent tissues (dated by TCRdb to about 2016). Lymph node samples were obtained from the axillary draining lymph nodes of breast cancer patients. Libraries came from multiplex PCR. The run used an Illumina HiSeq 2000. The public sequencing data were trimmed at Q25 with fastp and processed into clonotypes with MiXCR by TCRdb, which kept only in-frame beta chains. Every entry covers one CDR3 protein and lists the most common genes and DNA from its rows. This sample lists 150,000 to 200,000 distinct CDR3 sequences; roughly 35% were detected once. The ten top clones hold about 3.7% of the sample. The specimen sequenced was axillary lymph node tissue. These receptors all come from a female donor with breast cancer. Some clones in this sample may be carry-over from other donors' samples.

This clonotype has at least ten counts. The CDR3 bases are TGCGCCAGCAGTAGGGGGATTAAAGCAGATACGCAGTATTTT. Protein product: CASSRGIKADTQYF. This chain uses TRBV10-1 with TRBJ2-3, with D perhaps matching TRBD1 (6 bases). Germline V gene sequence: CDR1 WNHNN, CDR2 SYGVQD (reference sequence). Between the trimmed V and J ends, which lost 5 bases and 4 bases, there was a span of 13 bases. This CDR3 contains 14 residues.

In the case of this clonotype: With a much larger clone just one base away, this may be a read error. This rearrangement joins TRBV20-1 to TRBJ2-1; D could derive from TRBD1 or TRBD2 (5 bases each). CDR1 is DFQATT and CDR2 is SNEGSKA in the germline V gene (reference sequence). The CDR3 runs 12 residues. The CDR3 loop is CSARGGPFEPFF. The CDR3 region has the DNA TGCAGTGCTAGAGGGGGACCCTTTGAGCCGTTCTTC.

This clonotype was counted a few times. A clone one base away is much larger, so this may be a read error. The chain joins TRBV20-1 to TRBJ1-2; D is possibly TRBD1 (6 bases). This CDR3 is built from 12 residues. Germline V gene lookup returns CDR1 DFQATT and CDR2 SNEGSKA (reference sequence). The CDR3 region has the DNA TGCAGTGCCGCGGCGGGGGGCTATGGCTCCACCTTC. Residues: CSAAAGGYGSTF.

This clonotype was observed many times. The CDR3 region is CSARGGETQYF. The CDR3 DNA follows: TGCAGTGCTAGAGGAGGAGAGACCCAGTACTTC. This chain joins TRBV20-1 and TRBJ2-5, with D unclear. Trimming cost V 1 base and J 4 bases, with 4 bases left between them. CDR3 length equals 11 residues. Looked up from germline, CDR1 is DFQATT and CDR2 is SNEGSKA (reference sequence).

A word on this clonotype: A much larger clone lies one base from this, so it may be a read error. This likely comes from a read error, as the CDR3 has no conserved phenylalanine or tryptophan at its end. The CDR3 sequence: CASSLLGGPGYGYTS. DNA for the CDR3: TGTGCCAGCAGTTTACTCGGGGGGCCTGGGTATGGCTACACCTCC. This chain joins TRBV27 and TRBJ1-2; perhaps TRBD1 as D (6 bases). The CDR3 spans 15 residues. Germline CDR1 MNHEY, CDR2 SMNVEV (reference sequence). The V and J ends lost 2 bases and 5 bases respectively, with 15 bases between them.

This clonotype was seen ten or more times. CDR3 sequence reads: CSVEDGPGSGANVLTF. The CDR3 DNA reads TGCAGCGTTGAAGATGGTCCGGGATCTGGGGCCAACGTCCTGACTTTC. V is TRBV29-1 and J is TRBJ2-6; tentatively, D is TRBD2 (5 bases). Deletions cut 0 bases from V and 1 base from J, with 10 bases between. The CDR3 has 16 amino acids. Germline V gene lookup returns CDR1 SQVTM and CDR2 ANQGSEA.

As regards this clonotype: The final CDR3 position lacks the conserved phenylalanine or tryptophan, pointing to a likely read error. Because the CDR3's place on the DNA is in doubt, the DNA is left out and the CDR3 is given as listed by TCRdb. J is TRBJ2-2 and V is TRBV20-1. The CDR3 spans 8 amino acids, including both terminal residues. CDR1 and CDR2 from the germline V gene are DFQATT and SNEGSKA (reference sequence). Here the CDR3 reads CSARDQYG.

The V gene is TRBV19, the J gene TRBJ2-5; D gene unclear. Germline-derived CDR1 and CDR2 are LNHDA and SQIVND (reference sequence). Trimming stripped 6 bases from V and 7 bases from J, with 6 bases between. CDR3 length: 10 residues. Here the CDR3 DNA reads TGTGCCAGTAGGGGTAGGACCCAGTACTTC. As protein: CASRGRTQYF.

This clonotype appeared many times. The CDR3 sequence: CATSGSPGTDTQYF. As DNA, the CDR3 is TGTGCCACCAGTGGTAGCCCGGGAACAGATACGCAGTATTTT. The rearrangement joins TRBV24-1 to TRBJ2-3, with D maybe TRBD2 (5 bases). The ends were cut back, 5 bases at V and 3 bases at J, with 11 bases in the middle. Germline loops: CDR1 KGHDR, CDR2 SFDVKD. The CDR3 covers 14 residues.

This clonotype was recorded many times. This chain uses TRBV15 with TRBJ2-7, with D hard to call. There are 13 residues in the CDR3. Germline V CDR1 and CDR2: LNHNV, YYDKDF (reference sequence). V was shortened by 0 bases and J by 2 bases, with 5 bases between the two germline ends. CDR3 in DNA: TGTGCCACCAGCAGAGATTTGGCCTACGAGCAGTACTTC. This encodes CATSRDLAYEQYF.

Many counts were recorded for this clonotype. The chain couples TRBV6-7 to TRBJ2-1, with 9 bases fitting TRBD1. TRBV6-7 carries the ORF label, with uncertain function. With 0 bases clipped from V and 2 bases from J, the junction kept 2 bases outside the gene matches. The CDR3 totals 16 residues. Written as DNA, the CDR3 is TGTGCCAGCAGTTACTCGCGACAGGGGGCCTACAATGAGCAGTTCTTC. Amino acid sequence: CASSYSRQGAYNEQFF.

The sample holds many counts of this clonotype. This rearrangement joins TRBV12-3 or TRBV12-4 to TRBJ1-2; TRBD1 is a possible D gene (6 bases). V gave up 3 bases and J gave up 5 bases, with 13 bases separating them. This CDR3 is built from 14 residues. CDR3 bases: TGTGCCAGCAGTTTGGGGGGCGTCGGGTATGGCTACACCTTC. Encoded protein: CASSLGGVGYGYTF.

The genes are TRBV5-4 and TRBJ2-7, with D perhaps TRBD1 or TRBD2 (5 bases each). Germline loops: CDR1 SGHNT, CDR2 YYREEE (reference sequence). This CDR3 has 13 amino acids. With 7 bases removed from V and 4 bases from J, the gap between germline ends came to 15 bases. CDR3 nucleotide sequence: TGTGCCAGCGCCCAGGGACGTCTATACGAGCAGTACTTC. Encoded protein: CASAQGRLYEQYF.

This clonotype showed up many times. The V gene is TRBV6-5, the J gene TRBJ2-7; 10 bases are a match to TRBD2. The J segment lost 2 bases and the V segment lost 6 bases, leaving 7 bases of the junction unmatched. Germline V gene lookup returns CDR1 MNHEY and CDR2 SVGAGI. This CDR3 comprises 15 residues. As DNA, the CDR3 is TGTGCCAGCAGCCTCGTAGCGGGGGGTACCTACGAGCAGTACTTC. Its protein product is CASSLVAGGTYEQYF.

This clonotype was counted many times. The V call is TRBV12-3 or TRBV12-4, the J call TRBJ1-6; D not resolved. V was trimmed by 5 bases and J by 4 bases, leaving 27 bases between them. The CDR3 extends over 20 amino acids. The CDR3 nucleotides read TGTGCCAGCAGTCCGGAGTGGGCCAAGCCACACTGGGGTTATAATTCACCCCTCCACTTT. Translating it yields CASSPEWAKPHWGYNSPLHF.

In its sample, this clonotype was seen many times. The CDR3, as DNA: TGCGCCAGCAGCTTGACGGAGACCCAGTACTTC. It yields the protein CASSLTETQYF. V is TRBV5-1 and J is TRBJ2-5; D is unclear. V gave up 1 base and J gave up 5 bases, with 3 bases separating them. The germline CDR1 and CDR2 sequences are SGHRS and YFSETQ. CDR3 size: 11 residues.

This chain uses TRBV12-3 or TRBV12-4 with TRBJ1-6; D ambiguous. The V and J ends lost 1 base and 9 bases respectively, with 13 bases between them. CDR3 length: 15 amino acids. CDR3 sequence (DNA): TGTGCCAGCAGTTTAGGAGGTCCTACCGGTTCACCCCTCCACTTT. Amino acid sequence: CASSLGGPTGSPLHF.

The V call is TRBV7-8, the J call TRBJ1-1; a possible D gene is TRBD1 (5 bases). Germline V gene data show CDR1 as SGHVS and CDR2 as FQNEAQ. This CDR3 has 16 residues. Trimming cost V 6 bases and J 4 bases, with 21 bases left between them. The CDR3 DNA reads as TGTGCCAGCAGACGAATCCAGTCGGGGAGGGGCACTGAAGCTTTCTTT. Protein sequence: CASRRIQSGRGTEAFF. Full variable domain (outside the CDR3, taken from reference TRBV7-8 and TRBJ1-1): GAGVSQSPRYKVAKRGQDVALRCDPISGHVSLFWYQQALGQGPEFLTYFQNEAQLDKSGLPSDRFFAERPEGSVSTLKIQRTQQEDSAVYLCASRRIQSGRGTEAFFGQGTRLTVV.

This clonotype was seen at least ten times. J is TRBJ2-3 and V is TRBV7-9, with 8 bases matching TRBD2. The CDR3 spans 14 residues. Germline V gives CDR1 SEHNR, CDR2 FQNEAQ (reference sequence). V was pared by 5 bases and J by 4 bases, with 5 bases of the junction left unmatched. The CDR3 region has the DNA TGTGCCAGCAGCATCGAGCGGGAGTCAGATACGCAGTATTTT. It is translated as CASSIERESDTQYF.

With respect to this clonotype: Possible read error: a much larger clone is one base away. The chain uses TRBV5-5 and TRBJ1-2; D remains ambiguous. This CDR3 spans 15 amino acids. Trimming took 5 bases from V and 8 from J, leaving 22 bases between them. The germline V gene encodes CDR1 SGHKS and CDR2 YYEKEE (reference sequence). CDR3 bases: TGTGCCAGCAGGCATGACTGGGCCGGTGAAGGAGGCTACACCTTC. Translation gives CASRHDWAGEGGYTF.

This clonotype was observed many times. The V gene is TRBV30, the J gene TRBJ2-6; D may correspond to TRBD1 or TRBD2 (5 bases each). The germline gives CDR1 GTSNPN, CDR2 SVGIG (reference sequence). Trimming removed 0 bases from V and 0 bases from J, with 9 bases in between. The CDR3 is made up of 16 amino acids. For the CDR3, the DNA is TGTGCCTGGAGTGTGGGGACCCCCTCTGGGGCCAACGTCCTGACTTTC. Its protein is CAWSVGTPSGANVLTF.

This clonotype has ten or more counts. This chain joins TRBV27 and TRBJ2-7, with TRBD2 as a possible D gene (7 bases). Germline V gene data show CDR1 as MNHEY and CDR2 as SMNVEV (reference sequence). The germline V and J ends were trimmed by 8 bases and 0 bases, with 17 bases remaining between them. CDR3 length: 15 residues. The CDR3 region is CASDQGGTSSYEQYF. CDR3 nucleotides: TGTGCCAGCGACCAGGGAGGGACATCCTCCTACGAGCAGTACTTC.

This clonotype was seen ten or more times. The chain carries TRBV11-2 and TRBJ2-1; 9 bases agree with TRBD2. CDR3 length: 18 amino acids. V lost 5 bases, J lost 0 bases, and 11 bases stayed unmatched. Germline V gives CDR1 SGHAT, CDR2 FQNNGV. The CDR3: CASSRLGQRGASYNEQFF. The CDR3 DNA sequence: TGTGCCAGCAGCCGATTGGGTCAGCGGGGGGCCTCCTACAATGAGCAGTTCTTC.